These T cell receptor beta chains were read from a single sample in a study of post-analysis software for immune sequencing data. TCRdb called the PCR reads again in MiXCR, with one record for every CDR3 protein. The sample shows under 200,000 distinct CDR3 sequences, 36% of them seen only once. Sequences were derived from blood, sampled after autologous hematopoietic stem cell transplantation. The origin of the receptors is a girl aged 5 to 17 with multiple sclerosis. Both conserved end residues are part of each CDR3.

length: 17
J: TRBJ2-4
V: TRBV6-5
CDR3: CASSYNPIDGGKNIQYF

length: 15
J: TRBJ2-7
V: TRBV20-1
CDR3: CSAPQGSRASAEQYF

length: 15
J: TRBJ2-3
V: TRBV6-4
CDR3: CASSADPSGTDTQYF

length: 13
J: TRBJ2-5
V: TRBV12-3/TRBV12-4
CDR3: CASSSGSEETQYF

length: 14
J: TRBJ1-2
V: TRBV19
CDR3: CASSPWGTHYGYTF

length: 16
J: TRBJ2-1
V: TRBV7-3
CDR3: CASSLGSGRGGNEQFF

length: 16
J: TRBJ2-7
V: TRBV20-1
CDR3: CSAQEAGGRLTYEQYF

length: 20
J: TRBJ2-7
V: TRBV7-2
CDR3: CASSLGTRAGGLARYNEQYF

length: 16
J: TRBJ1-2
V: TRBV18
CDR3: CASSPPGQGSDYGYTF

length: 14
J: TRBJ2-7
V: TRBV6-5
CDR3: CASSSTSDSYEQYF

length: 16
J: TRBJ2-3
V: TRBV6-5
CDR3: CASSYFGRAATDTQYF

length: 15
J: TRBJ2-5
V: TRBV3-1
CDR3: CASSQFVGLRETQYF

length: 15
J: TRBJ2-7
V: TRBV6-6
CDR3: CASREGLAGTYEQYF

length: 15
J: TRBJ2-1
V: TRBV20-1
CDR3: CSATWYGTGGNEQFF

length: 18
J: TRBJ2-5
V: TRBV20-1
CDR3: CSARNIGGTSFGKETQYF

length: 12
J: TRBJ2-7
V: TRBV5-6
CDR3: CASTLQGTEQYF

length: 15
J: TRBJ2-1
V: TRBV12-3/TRBV12-4
CDR3: CASSPGQGNYNEQFF

length: 12
J: TRBJ2-7
V: TRBV27
CDR3: CASSTRFGEQYF

length: 15
J: TRBJ1-1
V: TRBV10-2
CDR3: CASNQRDGMNTEAFF

length: 15
J: TRBJ2-7
V: TRBV6-2/TRBV6-3
CDR3: CASTPTRSSRGEQYF

length: 18
J: TRBJ2-3
V: TRBV4-2
CDR3: CASSQEAVGGGRPDTQYF

length: 14
J: NA
V: TRBV6-2/TRBV6-3
CDR3: CASSYRGRFSEAFF

length: 16
J: TRBJ2-3
V: TRBV20-1
CDR3: CSARDPRGGSTDTQYF

length: 14
J: TRBJ2-1
V: TRBV2
CDR3: CASSDTGGFNEQFF

length: 15
J: TRBJ2-1
V: TRBV28
CDR3: CASSSPTGSYNEQFF

length: 16
J: TRBJ1-5
V: TRBV7-9
CDR3: CASSTGQGSLNQPQHF

length: 15
J: TRBJ1-5
V: TRBV29-1
CDR3: CSVFRGGVLNQPQHF

length: 14
J: TRBJ2-7
V: TRBV11-2
CDR3: CASSLEAGRYEQYF

length: 13
J: TRBJ1-6
V: TRBV12-3/TRBV12-4
CDR3: CASKGGYNSPLHF

length: 14
J: TRBJ2-1
V: TRBV24-1
CDR3: CATSDFPEYNEQFF

length: 14
J: TRBJ1-5
V: TRBV28
CDR3: CASAGDRGPQPQHF

length: 16
J: TRBJ2-3
V: TRBV5-1
CDR3: CASSSGLAGPADTQYF

length: 15
J: TRBJ1-4
V: TRBV5-1
CDR3: CASRAALTGGEKLFF

length: 13
J: TRBJ1-2
V: TRBV28
CDR3: CASSAPRGYGYTF

length: 16
J: TRBJ2-1
V: TRBV5-1
CDR3: CASSVTSGSGDNEQFF

length: 15
J: TRBJ2-5
V: TRBV27
CDR3: CASSLTSGREETQYF

length: 12
J: TRBJ2-7
V: TRBV29-1
CDR3: CSVGPGTYEQYF

length: 13
J: TRBJ2-3
V: TRBV29-1
CDR3: CSPRLAYTDTQYF

length: 12
J: TRBJ1-6
V: TRBV19
CDR3: CAAGSYNSPLHF

length: 13
J: NA
V: TRBV29-1
CDR3: CSVGTGKSYEQYF

length: 12
J: TRBJ2-1
V: TRBV4-1
CDR3: CASSAGVNEQFF

length: 13
J: TRBJ1-1
V: TRBV6-1
CDR3: CASIPGAGTEAFF

length: 14
J: TRBJ1-2
V: TRBV5-6
CDR3: CASSLPGTGDGYTF